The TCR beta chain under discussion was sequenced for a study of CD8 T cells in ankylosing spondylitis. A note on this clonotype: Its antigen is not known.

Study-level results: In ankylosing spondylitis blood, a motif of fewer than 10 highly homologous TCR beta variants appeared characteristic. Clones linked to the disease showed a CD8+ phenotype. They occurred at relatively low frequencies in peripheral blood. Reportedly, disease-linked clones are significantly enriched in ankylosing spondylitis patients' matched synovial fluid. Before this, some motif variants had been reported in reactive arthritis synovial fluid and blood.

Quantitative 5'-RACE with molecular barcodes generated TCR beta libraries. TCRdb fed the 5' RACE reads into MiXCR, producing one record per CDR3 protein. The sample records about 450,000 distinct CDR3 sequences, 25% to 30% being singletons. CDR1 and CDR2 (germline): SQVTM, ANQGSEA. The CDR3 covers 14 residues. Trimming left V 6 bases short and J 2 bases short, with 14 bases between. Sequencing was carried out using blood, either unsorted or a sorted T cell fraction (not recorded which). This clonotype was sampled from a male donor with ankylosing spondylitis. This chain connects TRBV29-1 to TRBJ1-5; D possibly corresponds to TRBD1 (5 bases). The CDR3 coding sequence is TGCAGCGTCACAAGGGGTGAGGGCAATCAGCCCCAGCATTTT. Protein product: CSVTRGEGNQPQHF. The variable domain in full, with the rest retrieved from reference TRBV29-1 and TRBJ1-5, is SAVISQKPSRDICQRGTSLTIQCQVDSQVTMMFWYRQQPGQSLTLIATANQGSEATYESGFVIDKFPISRPNLTFSTLTVSNMSPEDSSIYLCSVTRGEGNQPQHFGDGTRLSIL.